The sequence of this TCR beta chain was determined in a study of shared clonotypes between healthy human individuals. Study background: The study enrolled a couple of women and three men aged 18 to 49.

Adults of Caucasian background living in Nashville, Tennessee made up all donors. Here immunoSEQ multiplex PCR was the method, and the copy in TCRdb shows in-frame clones only, minus some. The table includes some 2.3 million clones, approximately 95% detected once. In regard to this clone: Its specificity is not known.

Trimming stripped 1 base from V and 2 bases from J, with 12 bases between. Germline V lookup: CDR1 MGHRA, CDR2 YSYEKL. This CDR3 is 15 amino acids long. Overall study findings and caveats: Generally, naive subsets came out with larger estimated richness than memory subsets. The genetic and exposure-history diversity represented was limited by few donors.

Sequencing was done on a sample of naive CD4+ T cells from PBMCs. Subset in this sample: CD45RA+ positively selected. The chain carries TRBV4-1 and TRBJ2-7; no clear D gene. This sequence originates from a man younger than 30 in good health. Some clones in this sample may be carry-over from other donors' samples. CDR3 in amino acids: CASSQASVQTYEQYF. The CDR3 coding sequence is TGCGCCAGCAGCCAAGCTAGTGTCCAGACCTACGAGCAGTACTTC.